This T cell receptor (beta chain) was captured in a study of cytomegalovirus exposure and HLA in healthy donors. Study-wide results and limits: TCR beta V segments were, for the most part, productive about 87% or about 30% of the time in an earlier analysis.

PCR used 60 Vbeta primers and 13 Jbeta primers. Clones were read by immunoSEQ multiplex PCR, and TCRdb kept only the in-frame ones, dropping some. The sample carries about 99,000 clones, 10% recorded once. This clone was seen more than once but under ten times. As yet, its antigen is unknown. Germline CDR1 is MNHNY and CDR2 is SVGAGI (reference sequence). The CDR3 contains 11 residues. V was pared by 7 bases and J by 5 bases, with 8 bases between. Donors consisted of healthy bone marrow donors. The sequenced sample consisted of PBMCs. The chain is built from TRBV6-6 and TRBJ1-1; D may be TRBD1 (5 bases). The TCR was taken from a man aged 40-55 years in good health and CMV-seropositive. CDR3 DNA sequence: TGTGCCAGCAAGACAGAAACTGAAGCTTTCTTT. Protein: CASKTETEAFF.